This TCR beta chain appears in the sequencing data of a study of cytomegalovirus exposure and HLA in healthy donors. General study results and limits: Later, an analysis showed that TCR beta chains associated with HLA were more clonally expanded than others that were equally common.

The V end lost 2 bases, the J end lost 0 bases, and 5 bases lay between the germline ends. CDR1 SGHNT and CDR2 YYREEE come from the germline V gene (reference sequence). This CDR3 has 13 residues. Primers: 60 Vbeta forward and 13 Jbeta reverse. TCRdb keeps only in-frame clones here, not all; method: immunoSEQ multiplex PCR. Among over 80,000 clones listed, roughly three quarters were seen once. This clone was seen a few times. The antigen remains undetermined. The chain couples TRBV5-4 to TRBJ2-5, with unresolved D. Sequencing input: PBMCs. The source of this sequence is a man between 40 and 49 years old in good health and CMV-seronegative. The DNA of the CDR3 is TGTGCCAGCAGCTTAATAAACCAAGAGACCCAGTACTTC. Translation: CASSLINQETQYF.